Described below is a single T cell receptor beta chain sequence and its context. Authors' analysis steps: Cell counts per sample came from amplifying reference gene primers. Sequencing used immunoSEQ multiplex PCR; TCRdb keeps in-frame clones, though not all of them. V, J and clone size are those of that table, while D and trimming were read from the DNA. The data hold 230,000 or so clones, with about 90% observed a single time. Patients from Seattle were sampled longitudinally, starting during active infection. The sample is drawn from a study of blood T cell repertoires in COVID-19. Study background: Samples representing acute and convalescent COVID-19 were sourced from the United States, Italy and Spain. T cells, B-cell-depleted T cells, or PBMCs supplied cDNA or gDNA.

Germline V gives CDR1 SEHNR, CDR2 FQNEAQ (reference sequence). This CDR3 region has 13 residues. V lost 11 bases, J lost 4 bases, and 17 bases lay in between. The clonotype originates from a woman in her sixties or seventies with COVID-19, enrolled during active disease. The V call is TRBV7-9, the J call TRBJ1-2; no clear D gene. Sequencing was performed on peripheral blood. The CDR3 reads CASQVAAPYGYTF. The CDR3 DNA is TGTGCCTCCCAGGTTGCAGCACCCTATGGCTACACCTTC.